The TCR beta chain described here comes from a study of sequential checkpoint blockade in melanoma. Study overall: DNA from 91 pretreatment tumor samples underwent TCRβ immunosequencing. Matched biopsies came pretreatment and at week 13 for twenty-two patients.

Treatment given: randomized to nivolumab then ipilimumab (arm A) or the reverse (arm B). Patients had received no earlier DNA-damaging chemotherapy. Only in-frame clones appear in the TCRdb table, and some are missing; sequencing was by immunoSEQ multiplex PCR. The sample includes 7,500 to 8,500 clones, around 24% of them seen just once. The source is a human donor with melanoma. The starting material was tumor tissue (inferred from file names), obtained from a patient given nivolumab and ipilimumab in sequence.

The CDR3 sequence is CASSVGVTQGAGEQFF. The CDR3 DNA reads as TGTGCCAGCAGCGTAGGGGTGACACAGGGGGCCGGTGAGCAGTTCTTC. This chain joins TRBV9 and TRBJ2-1; 9 nucleotides align to TRBD1. Germline assignment: CDR1 SGDLS and CDR2 YYNGEE. V shed 0 bases and J 9 bases; nucleotides not matched to a gene: 10. CDR3 length: 16 residues.